This T cell receptor (beta chain) was sequenced for a study of blood T cell repertoires in COVID-19. Profiling relied on immunoSEQ multiplex PCR, and the TCRdb table lists in-frame clones only, not all of them. The sample holds 40,000 or so clones, more than 80% seen once. The V gene end was trimmed by 3 bases and the J gene end by 5 bases; junction bases not matched to a gene: 11. From germline, CDR1 is KGHSH and CDR2 LQKENI. The CDR3 sequence is 16 residues long. The chain has TRBV18 and TRBJ2-7; 9 bases map to TRBD1. Sequencing used peripheral blood. This TCR derives from a man aged 55 to 70 with acute or convalescent COVID-19. CDR3 nucleotides: TGTGCCAGCTCACCGTCCCGGGACAGGGTTCCCCACGAGCAGTACTTC. Amino acids: CASSPSRDRVPHEQYF. The full variable domain, with the rest looked up from reference TRBV18 and TRBJ2-7, is NAGVMQNPRHLVRRRGQEARLRCSPMKGHSHVYWYRQLPEEGLKFMVYLQKENIIDESGMPKERFSAEFPKEGPSILRIQQVVRGDSAAYFCASSPSRDRVPHEQYFGPGTRLTVT.